The clone carrying this TCR beta chain was found a few times. TCRdb re-analysed the 5' RACE reads in MiXCR, keeping a single row per CDR3 protein. The sample holds about 41,000 distinct CDR3 sequences, 29% seen once. CDR3 length equals 15 residues. The V end was cut by 2 bases, the J end by 0 bases, with 8 bases between. Per germline, CDR1 KGHSH and CDR2 LQKENI. The receptor was isolated from a female donor with breast cancer. The chain uses TRBV18 and TRBJ2-1; no clear D. Sequenced: memory CD4+ T cells sorted from a lymph node. Documented subset: memory CD4+ T cells, CD4+CD45RO+CD25-. CDR3 sequence (DNA): TGTGCCAGCTCACCAAGGCAGGACTCCTACAATGAGCAGTTCTTC. Translating it yields CASSPRQDSYNEQFF.